These T cell receptor beta chains were read from a single sample in a study of shared clonotypes between healthy human individuals. The protocol was immunoSEQ multiplex PCR, while the TCRdb copy is restricted to in-frame clones and leaves out a portion. This table holds about 590,000 clones, 95% to 96% found once. The sample consisted of naive CD8+ T cells sorted from blood. The receptors were gathered from a woman in her 30s in good health. Both conserved end residues are part of each CDR3. A D gene is named only where the DNA matches it firmly. Clone size is not always given. Where it is, it says once, few, many or a class for expanded clones.

D: TRBD1; size: .; J: TRBJ1-2; V: TRBV12-5; CDR3: CASGPPLTGEDYGYTF; DNA: TGTGCTAGTGGCCCTCCCCTCACAGGGGAGGACTATGGCTACACCTTC
D: TRBD1; size: once; J: TRBJ2-5; V: TRBV11-1; CDR3: CASSSLNVDRGYQETQYF; DNA: TGTGCCAGCAGCTCGCTCAACGTAGACAGGGGGTACCAAGAGACCCAGTACTTC
D: .; size: .; J: TRBJ2-1; V: TRBV7-6; CDR3: CASSPGGIYNEQFF; DNA: TGTGCCAGCAGCCCAGGAGGGATTTACAATGAGCAGTTCTTC
D: .; size: .; J: TRBJ1-5; V: TRBV25-1; CDR3: CASSAGNQPQHF; DNA: TGTGCCAGCAGTGCGGGGAATCAGCCCCAGCATTTT
D: .; size: .; J: TRBJ1-3; V: TRBV28; CDR3: CASSLGGQYSGNTIYF; DNA: TGTGCCAGCAGTTTAGGTGGACAGTACTCTGGAAACACCATATATTTT
D: .; size: few; J: TRBJ1-1; V: TRBV5-4; CDR3: CATRRGSEAFF; DNA: TGTGCTACCCGACGAGGCTCTGAAGCTTTCTTT
D: TRBD1; size: .; J: TRBJ2-5; V: TRBV9; CDR3: CASSVEGTGGVEETQYF; DNA: TGTGCCAGCAGCGTAGAAGGGACAGGGGGCGTAGAGGAGACCCAGTACTTC
D: .; size: .; J: TRBJ2-7; V: TRBV11-3; CDR3: CASSLVGGPGAHEQYF; DNA: TGTGCCAGCAGCTTAGTAGGAGGGCCGGGAGCCCACGAGCAGTACTTC
D: .; size: .; J: TRBJ1-5; V: TRBV7-9; CDR3: CASSLGPDNQPQHF; DNA: TGTGCCAGCAGCCTGGGACCGGACAATCAGCCCCAGCATTTT
D: TRBD1; size: .; J: TRBJ1-1; V: TRBV29-1; CDR3: CSAEQGATPEAFF; DNA: TGCAGCGCTGAACAGGGGGCCACTCCTGAAGCTTTCTTT